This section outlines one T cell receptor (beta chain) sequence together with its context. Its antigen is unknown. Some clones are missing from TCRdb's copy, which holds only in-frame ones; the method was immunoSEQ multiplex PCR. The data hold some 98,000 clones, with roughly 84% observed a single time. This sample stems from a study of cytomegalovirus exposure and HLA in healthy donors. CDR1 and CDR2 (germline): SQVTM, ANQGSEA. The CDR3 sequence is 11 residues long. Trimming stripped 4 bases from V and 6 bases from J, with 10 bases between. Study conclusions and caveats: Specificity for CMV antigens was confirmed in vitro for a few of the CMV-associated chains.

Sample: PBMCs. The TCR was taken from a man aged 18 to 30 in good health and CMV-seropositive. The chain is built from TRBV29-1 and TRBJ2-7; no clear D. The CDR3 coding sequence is TGCAGCGTTGGGCACCTCCGCGAGCAGTACTTC. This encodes CSVGHLREQYF.